One and the same sample provided the 32 T cell receptor beta chains below, sequenced in a study of T-cell memory formation after mild COVID-19. A single record per CDR3 protein comes from TCRdb applying MiXCR to the 5' RACE reads. The sample lists about 350,000 distinct CDR3 sequences, roughly an eighth occurring once. Input material: PBMCs or a T cell subset sorted from them (not recorded which). The receptors shown here come from a young man who had mild COVID-19 (a few samples of this study predate the infection). Cell type and time point are not known.

This clonotype turned up a few times. The chain uses TRBV10-3 and TRBJ2-7; the match to TRBD1 covers 9 bases. Germline trimming cut 8 bases from V and 6 bases from J; bases unmatched to any gene: 5. This CDR3 comprises 12 residues. CDR1 and CDR2 from the germline V gene are ENHRY and SYGVKD. This chain's CDR3 is CAIAGQGREQYF. Written as DNA, the CDR3 is TGTGCCATCGCCGGACAGGGGCGCGAGCAGTACTTC.

This chain joins TRBV7-2 and TRBJ1-2, with TRBD1 as a possible D gene (5 bases). Trimming pared 2 bases from V and 6 bases from J, leaving 13 bases between. The CDR3 has 14 residues. CDR1 SGHTA and CDR2 FQGNSA come from the germline V gene. The CDR3 loop reads CASSLTVGRDGYTF. The CDR3, as DNA: TGTGCCAGCAGCTTAACGGTGGGGCGCGATGGCTACACCTTC.

The V and J genes are TRBV3-1 and TRBJ2-1; possible D gene TRBD1, 6 bases. The V and J ends lost 6 bases and 4 bases respectively, with 16 bases between them. The CDR3 sequence is 15 residues long. Per the germline V gene, CDR1 is LGHDT and CDR2 is YNNKEL (reference sequence). The DNA of the CDR3 is TGTGCCAGCAGTCCGGACAGATGGGGGTACAATGAGCAGTTCTTC. Amino acid sequence: CASSPDRWGYNEQFF.

CDR3 region: CASSILGDPTGNTIYF. CDR3 in DNA: TGTGCCAGCAGCATCCTAGGGGATCCGACTGGAAACACCATATATTTT. This chain links TRBV28 with TRBJ1-3; perhaps TRBD1 as D (5 bases). The CDR3 runs to 16 residues. V dropped 6 bases and J dropped 2 bases, with 17 bases sitting between them. CDR1 is MDHEN, CDR2 SYDVKM, per germline. Full variable domain (outside the CDR3, taken from reference TRBV28 and TRBJ1-3): DVKVTQSSRYLVKRTGEKVFLECVQDMDHENMFWYRQDPGLGLRLIYFSYDVKMKEKGDIPEGYSVSREKKERFSLILESASTNQTSMYLCASSILGDPTGNTIYFGEGSWLTVV.

The sample holds many counts of this clonotype. The gene calls are TRBV7-3 and TRBJ2-4; a weak D match, TRBD1 (6 bases). The CDR3 length is 13 residues. V was cut by 5 bases and J by 7 bases, with 12 bases left in between. Per germline, CDR1 SGHTA and CDR2 FQGTGA. CDR3 DNA: TGTGCCAGCAGCGCCAGGGGCGGGAACATTCAGTACTTC. This encodes CASSARGGNIQYF. Filled out from reference TRBV7-3 and TRBJ2-4, the complete variable domain reads GAGVSQTPSNKVTEKGKYVELRCDPISGHTALYWYRQSLGQGPEFLIYFQGTGAADDSGLPNDRFFAVRPEGSVSTLKIQRTERGDSAVYLCASSARGGNIQYFGAGTRLSVL.

The chain uses TRBV13 and TRBJ2-5; perhaps TRBD2 as D (6 bases). This CDR3 is built from 13 residues. Trimming left V 6 bases short and J 1 base short, with 9 bases between. The germline V gene encodes CDR1 PRHDT and CDR2 FYEKMQ (reference sequence). DNA of the CDR3: TGTGCCAGCAGGCAGCGGGTCCAAGAGACCCAGTACTTC. Translating it yields CASRQRVQETQYF.

The J gene is TRBJ2-1, the V gene TRBV7-7, with 15 nucleotides matching TRBD2. The CDR3 runs 18 residues. V trimming: 5 bases; J trimming: 0 bases; junction bases outside the gene matches: 5. CDR1 SSHAT and CDR2 FNYEAQ come from the germline V gene (reference sequence). In DNA, the CDR3 is TGTGCCAGCAGCAAAGGGACTAGCGGGGGGCCCTCCTACAATGAGCAGTTCTTC. Translating it yields CASSKGTSGGPSYNEQFF.

This clonotype was detected only a few times. The J gene is TRBJ2-7, the V gene TRBV6-5; weak D call: TRBD2 (6 bases). Germline CDR1 reads MNHEY; CDR2 reads SVGAGI. This CDR3 is built from 14 residues. CDR3 protein: CASSNSGTSYEQYV. Written as DNA, the CDR3 is TGTGCCAGCAGTAACTCCGGGACTTCCTACGAGCAGTACGTC.

A remark on this clonotype: This may come from a read error, since a much larger clone is one base off. The chain links TRBV10-2 to TRBJ2-5; 8 bases are a match to TRBD2. V trimming: 10 bases; J trimming: 5 bases; junction bases outside the gene matches: 15. Germline V gene data show CDR1 as WSHSY and CDR2 as SAAADI. The CDR3 covers 15 residues. The CDR3 sequence: CAIQQTSVAGETQYF. The CDR3 nucleotides are TGCGCCATCCAGCAGACTAGCGTGGCCGGGGAGACCCAGTACTTC.

The rearrangement uses TRBV6-5 and TRBJ2-1; 9 nucleotides line up with TRBD2. The CDR3 covers 18 residues. After removal of 0 bases from V and 2 bases from J, the junction contained 8 bases not matched to a gene. CDR1 MNHEY and CDR2 SVGAGI come from the germline V gene. The CDR3 sequence: CASSYSGVAGVAYNEQFF. The CDR3 DNA sequence: TGTGCCAGCAGTTACTCTGGGGTAGCGGGGGTTGCCTACAATGAGCAGTTCTTC.

The chain links TRBV7-2 to TRBJ1-1; perhaps TRBD1 as D (5 bases). Trimming removed 1 base at V and 4 bases at J, with 13 bases between. The CDR3 extends over 15 amino acids. CDR1 is SGHTA, CDR2 FQGNSA, per germline. The CDR3: CASSLETGLGTEAFF. CDR3 coding DNA: TGTGCCAGCAGCTTAGAAACAGGCTTAGGCACTGAAGCTTTCTTT.

In this sample, this clonotype turned up a few times. The chain joins TRBV7-9 to TRBJ2-7; unclear D gene. The V end lost 1 base, the J end lost 2 bases, and 9 bases lay between the germline ends. This CDR3 spans 14 amino acids. Looked up from germline, CDR1 is SEHNR and CDR2 is FQNEAQ (reference sequence). CDR3 amino acids: CASSLVATPYEQYF. The CDR3 DNA is TGTGCCAGCAGCTTAGTGGCCACCCCCTACGAGCAGTACTTC.

This chain joins TRBV12-3 or TRBV12-4 and TRBJ2-7; no clear D gene. V lost 7 bases and J lost 12, with 7 bases in between. This CDR3 comprises 8 residues. CDR3 protein: CASTPGYF. DNA for the CDR3: TGTGCCAGCACCCCGGGGTACTTC.

This clonotype has more than one count but fewer than ten. This sequence joins TRBV7-9 and TRBJ2-6; perhaps TRBD1 as D (5 bases). Germline lookup yields CDR1 SEHNR and CDR2 FQNEAQ (reference sequence). V was pared by 1 base and J by 0 bases, with 10 bases between. The CDR3 totals 17 residues. CDR3 in amino acids: CASSLGRVISGANVLTF. The CDR3 nucleotides are TGTGCCAGCAGCTTAGGCAGGGTCATCTCTGGGGCCAACGTCCTGACTTTC.

This chain uses TRBV5-1 with TRBJ1-2; D is unclear. Germline CDR1 SGHRS, CDR2 YFSETQ. This CDR3 contains 14 residues. Trimming took off 0 bases at V and 2 bases at J, with 8 bases between the two ends. CDR3: CASSLDLTNYGYTF. The CDR3 DNA reads as TGCGCCAGCAGCTTGGATCTGACAAACTATGGCTACACCTTC.

In this sample, this clonotype turned up a few times. This chain uses TRBV7-2 with TRBJ2-3; the D gene is possibly TRBD1 (5 bases). The CDR3 is 14 amino acids. Trimming took 3 bases from V and 6 from J, leaving 13 bases between them. Germline CDR1 is SGHTA and CDR2 is FQGNSA. The chain's CDR3 is CASSLGPQADTQYF. CDR3 DNA: TGTGCCAGCAGCTTGGGGCCACAGGCCGATACGCAGTATTTT. Complete variable domain (other parts from reference TRBV7-2 and TRBJ2-3): GAGVSQSPSNKVTEKGKDVELRCDPISGHTALYWYRQSLGQGLEFLIYFQGNSAPDKSGLPSDRFSAERTGGSVSTLTIQRTQQEDSAVYLCASSLGPQADTQYFGPGTRLTVL.

This clonotype occurred a few times. V usage is TRBV7-9 and J usage is TRBJ1-6; TRBD1 might be the D (6 bases). CDR1 and CDR2 from the germline V gene are SEHNR and FQNEAQ (reference sequence). Trimming cost V 3 bases and J 7 bases, with 10 bases left between them. There are 14 residues in the CDR3. The CDR3 reads CASSLQGSNSPLHF. The CDR3 DNA reads as TGTGCCAGCAGCTTGCAGGGGAGCAATTCACCCCTCCACTTT.

The chain recombines TRBV19 with TRBJ1-5; TRBD1 matches 8 bases. The CDR3 is made up of 16 amino acids. V was clipped by 2 bases and J by 6 bases; unmatched bases: 9. Germline-derived CDR1 and CDR2 are LNHDA and SQIVND (reference sequence). This CDR3 is CASSISGAGGIQPQHF. In nucleotides, the CDR3 is TGTGCCAGTAGTATATCAGGGGCAGGGGGCATTCAGCCCCAGCATTTT.

The CDR3, as DNA: TGTGCCAGCAGCTTACTAGCGGAGAAAAACATTCAGTACTTC. Encoded protein: CASSLLAEKNIQYF. The genes are TRBV7-2 and TRBJ2-4; 7 nucleotides match TRBD2. The germline gives CDR1 SGHTA, CDR2 FQGNSA. Trimming cost V 2 bases and J 4 bases; bases outside gene matches: 2. The CDR3 contains 14 residues.

V gene TRBV6-5 combines with J gene TRBJ1-1, with D maybe TRBD1 (5 bases). This CDR3 contains 13 residues. The germline V and J ends were trimmed by 5 bases and 11 bases, with 18 bases remaining between them. In germline, CDR1 is MNHEY, CDR2 SVGAGI. CDR3 amino acids: CASSQRQLMGAFF. The CDR3 region has the DNA TGTGCCAGCAGTCAACGACAGCTAATGGGCGCTTTCTTT.

The chain has TRBV24-1 and TRBJ2-2; D gene unclear. V lost 10 bases and J 1 base, leaving 12 bases between the germline ends. Germline CDR1 reads KGHDR; CDR2 reads SFDVKD. The CDR3 is 14 amino acids. The CDR3 loop is CATAPTLNTGELFF. CDR3 coding DNA: TGTGCCACTGCCCCGACCCTGAACACCGGGGAGCTGTTTTTT.

This clonotype appeared a few times. CDR3 bases: TGCAGTGCTAGAGATGTAGGGAATTCACCCCTCCACTTT. Amino acid sequence: CSARDVGNSPLHF. The gene calls are TRBV20-1 and TRBJ1-6; no clear D. V was pared by 0 bases and J by 7 bases, with 7 bases between. The CDR3 has 13 residues. Germline values: CDR1 DFQATT, CDR2 SNEGSKA (reference sequence).

V gene TRBV6-2 or TRBV6-3 combines with J gene TRBJ2-7; 9 bases align to TRBD1. V gave up 6 bases and J gave up 3 bases; unmatched junction bases: 6. The length of the CDR3 is 14 residues. From germline, CDR1 is MNHEY and CDR2 SVGEGT. CDR3 in DNA: TGTGCCAGCAGCCCTGGACAGGGGATCTACGAGCAGTACGTC. This encodes CASSPGQGIYEQYV.

The chain carries TRBV7-2 and TRBJ2-7, with unresolved D. Germline V gene lookup returns CDR1 SGHTA and CDR2 FQGNSA. V was clipped by 2 bases and J by 4 bases, with 9 bases between them. This CDR3 is built from 13 residues. The CDR3: CASSLTAGYEQYV. CDR3 sequence (DNA): TGTGCCAGCAGCTTAACGGCCGGGTACGAGCAGTACGTC.

This clonotype was observed a few times. This chain joins TRBV6-5 and TRBJ2-2; D is undetermined. Trimming pared 6 bases from V and 6 bases from J, leaving 11 bases between. This CDR3 region has 13 residues. The germline CDR1 and CDR2 sequences are MNHEY and SVGAGI. This CDR3 is CASRPPLPGELFF. CDR3 sequence (DNA): TGTGCCAGCAGACCCCCCCTTCCCGGGGAGCTGTTTTTT.

The rearrangement links TRBV7-9 to TRBJ1-1; the D is unclear. Trimming removed 5 bases at V and 2 bases at J, with 15 bases between. This CDR3 comprises 15 residues. Germline values: CDR1 SEHNR, CDR2 FQNEAQ (reference sequence). CDR3 nucleotides: TGTGCCAGCAGCGATTCCCCGAGTCCTAACACTGAAGCTTTCTTT. It encodes CASSDSPSPNTEAFF.

This clonotype was counted between two and nine times. The V call is TRBV4-1, the J call TRBJ2-7; 7 nucleotides agree with TRBD1. V dropped 3 bases and J dropped 0; count of bases not matched to a gene: 2. The length of the CDR3 is 14 residues. Germline values: CDR1 MGHRA, CDR2 YSYEKL. The CDR3 sequence: CASSQDRNSYEQYF. DNA for the CDR3: TGCGCCAGCAGCCAGGACAGGAACTCCTACGAGCAGTACTTC.

This clonotype was counted only a few times. V and J are TRBV6-2 or TRBV6-3 and TRBJ2-5; 10 bases map to TRBD2. Unmatched junction bases numbered 10, after V lost 2 bases and J lost 1 base. Germline CDR1 is MNHEY and CDR2 is SVGEGT. This CDR3 contains 18 residues. This chain's CDR3 is CASSYPLPGLAAQETQYF. The CDR3 DNA follows: TGTGCCAGCAGTTACCCCCTCCCTGGACTAGCGGCCCAAGAGACCCAGTACTTC.

CDR3 coding DNA: TGTGCCAGCAGCCCCAGGGTCCGGGGGGTCGGCCTTCAGTACTTC. It yields the protein CASSPRVRGVGLQYF. This chain connects TRBV7-2 to TRBJ2-4; TRBD2 matches at 7 bases. Trimming took 5 bases from V and 11 from J; bases not matched to a gene: 15. There are 15 residues in the CDR3. The germline CDR1 and CDR2 sequences are SGHTA and FQGNSA. The whole variable domain, filled in from reference TRBV7-2 and TRBJ2-4, reads GAGVSQSPSNKVTEKGKDVELRCDPISGHTALYWYRQSLGQGLEFLIYFQGNSAPDKSGLPSDRFSAERTGGSVSTLTIQRTQQEDSAVYLCASSPRVRGVGLQYFGAGTRLSVL.

There are many counts of this clonotype. The chain links TRBV24-1 to TRBJ2-2, with 8 bases fitting TRBD1. J gave up 4 bases and V 3 bases, and 6 bases lay outside the gene matches. Germline loops: CDR1 KGHDR, CDR2 SFDVKD. The CDR3 contains 16 residues. In nucleotides, the CDR3 is TGTGCCACCAGTGATCCCGGGACAGGATTCACCGGGGAGCTGTTTTTT. It yields the protein CATSDPGTGFTGELFF.

The chain recombines TRBV29-1 with TRBJ2-3; 8 bases agree with TRBD2. Germline trimming cut 0 bases from V and 0 bases from J; bases unmatched to any gene: 8. The CDR3 length is 17 residues. Germline V gene data show CDR1 as SQVTM and CDR2 as ANQGSEA. This CDR3 reads CSVEDGGAFRSTDTQYF. In DNA, the CDR3 is TGCAGCGTTGAAGACGGGGGGGCTTTTAGAAGCACAGATACGCAGTATTTT.

The DNA for the CDR3 is TGTGCCAGCGGTCCGGGACAGGGGATCGTCTATGGCTACACCTTC. Amino acid sequence: CASGPGQGIVYGYTF. The chain uses TRBV28 and TRBJ1-2; 10 bases are shared with TRBD1. Germline trimming cut 8 bases from V and 4 bases from J; bases unmatched to any gene: 10. This CDR3 is built from 15 residues. Germline CDR1 MDHEN, CDR2 SYDVKM.